Each of the 23 T cell receptor beta chains below was sequenced from the same sample in a study of T cell responses to AZD1222 COVID-19 vaccine. Clones were read by immunoSEQ multiplex PCR, and TCRdb kept only the in-frame ones, dropping some. The profile shows 100,000 to 120,000 clones, roughly 92% of them singletons. The specimen was peripheral blood, collected 28 days after the second AZD1222 dose. These receptors were collected from an adult who received the AZD1222 COVID-19 vaccine.

This chain connects TRBV10-2 to TRBJ1-1; D not certain. Deletions cut 7 bases from V and 9 bases from J, with 15 bases between. Germline V lookup: CDR1 WSHSY, CDR2 SAAADI. This CDR3 contains 12 residues. The CDR3 sequence is CASMIGGSKAFF. As DNA, the CDR3 is TGCGCCAGCATGATAGGCGGCAGTAAAGCTTTCTTT.

V usage is TRBV7-9 and J usage is TRBJ1-4; D possibly corresponds to TRBD1 (6 bases). Trimming left V 3 bases short and J 8 bases short, with 13 bases between. The CDR3 sequence is 14 residues long. Germline V gene sequence: CDR1 SEHNR, CDR2 FQNEAQ (reference sequence). CDR3 in amino acids: CASSLVKQGEKLFF. CDR3 coding DNA: TGTGCCAGCAGCTTGGTAAAACAGGGCGAAAAACTGTTTTTT. Combining the CDR3 with reference TRBV7-9 and TRBJ1-4 gives the whole variable domain DTGVSQNPRHKITKRGQNVTFRCDPISEHNRLYWYRQTLGQGPEFLTYFQNEAQLEKSRLLSDRFSAERPKGSFSTLEIQRTEQGDSAMYLCASSLVKQGEKLFFGSGTQLSVL.

Only one count was recorded for this clone. The chain uses TRBV5-4 and TRBJ1-4; 7 bases line up with TRBD1. V lost 4 bases to trimming and J lost 0 bases; unmatched junction nucleotides: 3. In germline, CDR1 is SGHNT, CDR2 YYREEE (reference sequence). This CDR3 comprises 15 residues. CDR3: CASSGTDATNEKLFF. The DNA for the CDR3 is TGTGCCAGCAGCGGGACAGACGCAACTAATGAAAAACTGTTTTTT. The full variable domain, completed using reference TRBV5-4 and TRBJ1-4, is ETGVTQSPTHLIKTRGQQVTLRCSSQSGHNTVSWYQQALGQGPQFIFQYYREEENGRGNFPPRFSGLQFPNYSSELNVNALELDDSALYLCASSGTDATNEKLFFGSGTQLSVL.

The chain joins TRBV12-3 or TRBV12-4 to TRBJ1-4, with D perhaps TRBD1 (5 bases). CDR3 length equals 13 residues. V was clipped by 7 bases and J by 8 bases, with 14 bases between them. CDR3 region: CASTGLTGEKLFF. CDR3 nucleotides: TGTGCCAGCACGGGACTCACTGGGGAAAAACTGTTTTTT.

The rearrangement links TRBV7-9 to TRBJ1-1; D perhaps matches TRBD1 (5 bases). Between the trimmed V and J ends, which lost 5 bases and 7 bases, there was a span of 14 bases. Germline-derived CDR1 and CDR2 are SEHNR and FQNEAQ (reference sequence). The CDR3 is 13 amino acids. CDR3 DNA sequence: TGTGCCAGCAGCGCTGACAGCTTCTATGAAGCTTTCTTT. The encoded protein is CASSADSFYEAFF.

This chain connects TRBV5-5 to TRBJ1-4; 7 bases fit TRBD1. With 1 base clipped from V and 6 bases from J, the junction kept 0 bases outside the gene matches. CDR3 length equals 13 residues. Germline CDR1 SGHKS, CDR2 YYEKEE (reference sequence). The CDR3 loop is CASSLQGDEKLFF. Here the CDR3 DNA reads TGTGCCAGCAGCTTGCAGGGGGATGAAAAACTGTTTTTT.

With respect to this clone: At the DNA level, this CDR3 is encoded by other sequences in the same sample as well. The chain recombines TRBV19 with TRBJ2-7; possibly TRBD1 or TRBD2 for D (5 bases each). CDR3 size: 13 residues. Germline assignment: CDR1 LNHDA and CDR2 SQIVND (reference sequence). The V and J ends lost 4 bases and 0 bases respectively, with 7 bases between them. In DNA form, the CDR3 reads TGTGCCAGTAGTACGGGGACCTCCTACGAGCAGTACTTC. Translated: CASSTGTSYEQYF.

This clone appeared a few times. This chain links TRBV19 with TRBJ2-1, with D unclear. Deletions cut 0 bases from V and 2 bases from J, with 2 bases between. Germline V gene lookup returns CDR1 LNHDA and CDR2 SQIVND (reference sequence). This CDR3 comprises 13 residues. The CDR3 protein is CASSIDPYNEQFF. DNA for the CDR3: TGTGCCAGTAGTATAGACCCCTACAATGAGCAGTTCTTC.

The V and J genes are TRBV4-1 and TRBJ1-3; 8 nucleotides agree with TRBD1. CDR1 and CDR2 from the germline V gene are MGHRA and YSYEKL. Trimming removed 3 bases from V and 3 bases from J; junction bases left unmatched: 13. This CDR3 comprises 18 residues. The CDR3 spells CASSQAWTGSGRGNTIYF. CDR3 coding DNA: TGCGCCAGCAGCCAGGCCTGGACAGGGTCGGGTCGTGGAAACACCATATATTTT.

The chain has TRBV11-2 and TRBJ1-2; weak D call: TRBD1 (5 bases). This CDR3 spans 14 amino acids. In germline, CDR1 is SGHAT, CDR2 FQNNGV. Trimming removed 3 bases from V and 0 bases from J, with 8 bases in between. The CDR3 nucleotides are TGTGCCAGCAGCTTGGGACCAGCTAACTATGGCTACACCTTC. Encoded protein: CASSLGPANYGYTF.

The chain combines TRBV11-2 with TRBJ2-2; D may be TRBD1 (7 bases). Per germline, CDR1 SGHAT and CDR2 FQNNGV. The V and J ends lost 2 bases and 3 bases respectively, with 16 bases between them. CDR3 length equals 17 residues. DNA for the CDR3: TGTGCCAGCAGCTTAAGGGGGGCGGGACAGTACACCGGGGAGCTGTTTTTT. It is translated as CASSLRGAGQYTGELFF.

This chain connects TRBV30 to TRBJ2-1, with D possibly TRBD1 on 5 matching bases. Between the trimmed V and J ends, which lost 7 bases and 2 bases, there was a span of 6 bases. This CDR3 comprises 11 residues. Germline V gives CDR1 GTSNPN, CDR2 SVGIG (reference sequence). Here the CDR3 reads CALQAYNEQFF. DNA for the CDR3: TGTGCCTTACAGGCCTACAATGAGCAGTTCTTC.

CDR3 sequence reads: CAISEYGTGAGNTIYF. CDR3 in DNA: TGTGCCATCAGTGAATATGGGACAGGAGCAGGAAACACCATATATTTT. The chain has TRBV10-3 and TRBJ1-3, with 8 bases aligning to TRBD1. From germline, CDR1 is ENHRY and CDR2 SYGVKD. V lost 3 bases to trimming and J lost 4 bases; unmatched junction nucleotides: 8. CDR3 size: 16 residues.

This sequence joins TRBV4-2 and TRBJ1-5; D gene uncertain. Germline assignment: CDR1 LGHNA and CDR2 YNFKEQ. The CDR3 is 15 amino acids. V lost 3 bases and J lost 8, with 17 bases in between. Here the CDR3 reads CASSHLARGVEPQHF. CDR3 sequence (DNA): TGTGCCAGCAGCCATCTCGCCCGGGGAGTAGAGCCCCAGCATTTT.

The V gene is TRBV29-1, the J gene TRBJ2-5; possibly TRBD1 for D (6 bases). Trimming took 5 bases from V and 0 from J, leaving 16 bases between them. CDR3 length: 15 amino acids. The germline CDR1 and CDR2 sequences are SQVTM and ANQGSEA. CDR3 amino acids: CSVLLLDSYQETQYF. The CDR3 DNA is TGCAGCGTTCTCTTATTGGACAGTTACCAAGAGACCCAGTACTTC.

The chain joins TRBV4-2 to TRBJ1-5; D call uncertain. V lost 0 bases, J lost 4 bases, and 13 bases lay in between. CDR1 and CDR2 from the germline V gene are LGHNA and YNFKEQ. This CDR3 has 16 residues. The CDR3 bases are TGTGCCAGCAGCCAAGATCGGACCGCCGATAATCAGCCCCAGCATTTT. Translation: CASSQDRTADNQPQHF.

The CDR3 DNA is TGTGCCAGCAGCGGAGGACTAGCGGGGGCAGACGAAGAGACCCAGTACTTC. This gives the protein CASSGGLAGADEETQYF. This sequence joins TRBV9 and TRBJ2-5, with TRBD2 matching 13 bases. This CDR3 comprises 17 residues. The germline CDR1 and CDR2 sequences are SGDLS and YYNGEE. Trimming at V came to 3 bases and at J to 3 bases, leaving 8 bases not matched to a gene. Full variable domain (rest looked up from reference TRBV9 and TRBJ2-5): DSGVTQTPKHLITATGQRVTLRCSPRSGDLSVYWYQQSLDQGLQFLIQYYNGEERAKGNILERFSAQQFPDLHSELNLSSLELGDSALYFCASSGGLAGADEETQYFGPGTRLLVL.

This clone was observed once. V and J are TRBV19 and TRBJ1-2; TRBD1 is a possible D gene (5 bases). CDR3 length: 14 residues. The V and J ends lost 6 bases and 4 bases respectively, with 15 bases between them. CDR1 and CDR2 from the germline V gene are LNHDA and SQIVND (reference sequence). This CDR3 is CASRGDLLGYGYTF. The DNA for the CDR3 is TGTGCCAGTAGAGGGGACCTTTTGGGCTATGGCTACACCTTC.

The J gene is TRBJ2-3, the V gene TRBV24-1; D may be TRBD1 (6 bases). This CDR3 has 15 residues. In germline, CDR1 is KGHDR, CDR2 SFDVKD. The V gene lost 1 base and the J gene lost 6 bases, with 13 bases spanning the gap. CDR3 in DNA: TGTGCCACCAGTGATTTTCCGGCAGGGGCGGATACGCAGTATTTT. This translates into CATSDFPAGADTQYF.

The chain carries TRBV5-1 and TRBJ2-1; 11 bases are shared with TRBD2. The junction had 2 bases not matched to a gene; V was cut back by 0 bases and J by 9 bases. CDR3 length: 14 residues. CDR1 SGHRS and CDR2 YFSETQ come from the germline V gene. The CDR3 is CASSLGLAGREQFF. The CDR3 DNA reads as TGCGCCAGCAGCTTGGGACTAGCGGGGCGTGAGCAGTTCTTC.

The V call is TRBV9, the J call TRBJ1-1; D not resolved. The germline gives CDR1 SGDLS, CDR2 YYNGEE. V was clipped by 0 bases and J by 1 base, with 13 bases between them. This CDR3 has 16 amino acids. The CDR3 loop is CASSVVPPPENTEAFF. For the CDR3, the DNA is TGTGCCAGCAGCGTAGTACCCCCCCCGGAGAACACTGAAGCTTTCTTT.

A word on this clone: Other nucleotide sequences in the sample specify the same CDR3. This chain connects TRBV5-4 to TRBJ1-4; 7 bases fit TRBD1. This CDR3 is 15 amino acids long. Looked up from germline, CDR1 is SGHNT and CDR2 is YYREEE (reference sequence). Trimming at V came to 3 bases and at J to 4 bases, leaving 6 bases not matched to a gene. CDR3 coding DNA: TGTGCCAGCAGCTCCAGACAGGGTCTTAATGAAAAACTGTTTTTT. It codes for CASSSRQGLNEKLFF.

This clone appeared once. V gene TRBV7-6 combines with J gene TRBJ2-7; D may correspond to TRBD1 or TRBD2 (6 bases each). Trimming took off 0 bases at V and 7 bases at J, with 19 bases between the two ends. There are 16 residues in the CDR3. CDR1 is SGHVS and CDR2 is FNYEAQ in the germline V gene. CDR3 DNA sequence: TGTGCCAGCAGCTTAGCGGATGGGGGGCCCTCGGGTGAGCAGTACTTC. Its protein product is CASSLADGGPSGEQYF.